Below are 27 T cell receptor beta chains sequenced from a single sample in a study of beta chain features in type 1 diabetes. cDNA synthesis used the whole RNA isolate, giving expressed TCRB sequences. Clones were sequenced by immunoSEQ multiplex PCR, and TCRdb holds only the in-frame ones, with some missing. The sample shows roughly 400,000 clones, more than 11% of them seen only once. Sequencing was carried out using naive CD4+ T cells from blood. Source of these receptors: a man aged 25-45 years in good health.

The J gene is TRBJ2-5, the V gene TRBV5-1, with TRBD1 identical over 8 bases. V lost 4 bases to trimming and J lost 2 bases; unmatched junction nucleotides: 4. Germline V CDR1 and CDR2: SGHRS, YFSETQ. CDR3 length: 14 amino acids. In DNA, the CDR3 is TGCGCCAGCAGCAGGGGACAGGATCAAGAGACCCAGTACTTC. It codes for CASSRGQDQETQYF.

This clone has a handful of counts. The genes are TRBV28 and TRBJ2-5; D gene ambiguous. Germline CDR1 MDHEN, CDR2 SYDVKM. V was shortened by 5 bases and J by 3 bases, with 7 bases between the two germline ends. The CDR3 covers 12 residues. CDR3 coding DNA: TGTGCCAGCAGTCCACTCAAAGAGACCCAGTACTTC. Translation gives CASSPLKETQYF. The variable domain in full, completed from reference TRBV28 and TRBJ2-5, reads DVKVTQSSRYLVKRTGEKVFLECVQDMDHENMFWYRQDPGLGLRLIYFSYDVKMKEKGDIPEGYSVSREKKERFSLILESASTNQTSMYLCASSPLKETQYFGPGTRLLVL.

This chain joins TRBV18 and TRBJ2-5; D remains unclear. V was trimmed by 6 bases and J by 5 bases, leaving 7 bases between them. Germline CDR1 reads KGHSH; CDR2 reads LQKENI. The CDR3 loop spans 11 amino acids. The CDR3 sequence: CASSSKETQYF. As DNA, the CDR3 is TGTGCCAGCTCTTCCAAGGAGACCCAGTACTTC.

The chain couples TRBV23-1 to TRBJ2-7, with TRBD1 identical over 7 bases. TRBV23-1 is marked as an open reading frame, function uncertain. This CDR3 has 15 amino acids. Trimming at V came to 0 bases and at J to 3 bases, leaving 5 bases not matched to a gene. The CDR3 DNA reads as TGCGCCAGCAGTCAATCGGGCCGGGACAGCTACGAGCAGTACGTC. It translates to CASSQSGRDSYEQYV.

The chain employs TRBV9 and TRBJ2-6; 12 bases align to TRBD2. The V segment lost 4 bases and the J segment 0 bases; nucleotides outside the gene matches: 8. Per the germline V gene, CDR1 is SGDLS and CDR2 is YYNGEE. The CDR3 covers 19 residues. DNA for the CDR3: TGTGCCAGCAGCCCCCGGACTAGCGGGGAAGGCTCTGGGGCCAACGTCCTGACTTTC. Encoded protein: CASSPRTSGEGSGANVLTF.

This rearrangement joins TRBV7-9 to TRBJ2-1; TRBD2 matches 8 bases. V was clipped by 1 base and J by 4 bases; unmatched bases: 12. This CDR3 has 18 amino acids. Germline CDR1 is SEHNR and CDR2 is FQNEAQ (reference sequence). CDR3 sequence reads: CASSLGPGVAGLYNEQFF. The CDR3 DNA follows: TGTGCCAGCAGCTTAGGTCCCGGGGTAGCGGGGCTATACAATGAGCAGTTCTTC.

This clone was counted a few times. V and J are TRBV7-2 and TRBJ2-5; D call uncertain. This CDR3 comprises 12 residues. V lost 7 bases and J 6 bases, leaving 12 bases between the germline ends. The germline CDR1 and CDR2 sequences are SGHTA and FQGNSA. The chain's CDR3 is CASTQNVQTQYF. CDR3 nucleotides: TGTGCCAGCACCCAAAATGTGCAGACCCAGTACTTC.

In the case of this clone: The same CDR3 arises from other DNA sequences in this sample as well. The CDR3 nucleotides read TGCGCCAGCAGCTCCGCGGGAATGAACACTGAAGCTTTCTTT. Protein product: CASSSAGMNTEAFF. The chain recombines TRBV5-1 with TRBJ1-1, with D hard to call. V shed 3 bases and J shed 0 bases, with 9 bases lying between them. Per germline, CDR1 SGHRS and CDR2 YFSETQ. The CDR3 contains 14 residues.

In its sample, this clone was seen a few times. The CDR3 loop is CASRPREGNTGELFF. In DNA, the CDR3 is TGCGCCAGCAGACCTAGAGAGGGGAACACCGGGGAGCTGTTTTTT. The chain uses TRBV4-3 and TRBJ2-2; possible D gene TRBD2, 5 bases. Trimming left V 6 bases short and J 1 base short, with 12 bases between. Germline CDR1 is LGHNA and CDR2 is YSLEER. This CDR3 has 15 residues.

This clone was detected a few times. This sequence joins TRBV20-1 and TRBJ2-3; D gene uncertain. The germline V gene has CDR1 DFQATT and CDR2 SNEGSKA (reference sequence). The germline V and J ends were trimmed by 3 bases and 12 bases, with 10 bases remaining between them. There are 10 residues in the CDR3. The CDR3 sequence: CSASGPLQYF. CDR3 sequence (DNA): TGCAGTGCTAGTGGTCCCCTCCAGTATTTT.

The V and J genes are TRBV7-3 and TRBJ2-2; D is uncertain. The CDR3 has 15 amino acids. The germline gives CDR1 SGHTA, CDR2 FQGTGA. V lost 1 base to trimming and J lost 3 bases, with 9 bases between them. CDR3 coding DNA: TGTGCCAGCAGCTTAAGTCGGTTGGACACCGGGGAGCTGTTTTTT. Residues: CASSLSRLDTGELFF.

The V gene is TRBV6-5, the J gene TRBJ1-2, with 8 bases aligning to TRBD1. Germline trimming cut 2 bases from V and 1 base from J; bases unmatched to any gene: 6. CDR3 length: 16 amino acids. Germline V lookup: CDR1 MNHEY, CDR2 SVGAGI. The CDR3 DNA sequence: TGTGCCAGCAGTTACGGAGGGACAGGCGTTAACTATGGCTACACCTTC. Protein sequence: CASSYGGTGVNYGYTF.

This clone came up a few times. Additional DNA sequences in this sample encode the identical CDR3. V usage is TRBV6-6 and J usage is TRBJ1-1; no definite D call. The V and J ends lost 0 bases and 1 base respectively, with 6 bases between them. Germline CDR1 reads MNHNY; CDR2 reads SVGAGI (reference sequence). The CDR3 is made up of 14 amino acids. This CDR3 is CASSYSTGNTEAFF. Written as DNA, the CDR3 is TGTGCCAGCAGTTACTCGACCGGGAACACTGAAGCTTTCTTT.

A few counts support this clone. V gene TRBV6-1 combines with J gene TRBJ2-1, with 8 positions matching TRBD2. The CDR3 length is 14 residues. Germline CDR1 MNHNS, CDR2 SASEGT. Germline trimming cut 6 bases from V and 10 bases from J; bases unmatched to any gene: 11. CDR3 sequence (DNA): TGTGCCAGCAGGGGACTAGGGTCGCGTAACGAGCAGTTCTTC. Amino acid sequence: CASRGLGSRNEQFF.

This clone was recorded a few times. The chain is built from TRBV27 and TRBJ2-5; 7 nucleotides agree with TRBD2. CDR3 length: 16 amino acids. Germline V gene sequence: CDR1 MNHEY, CDR2 SMNVEV (reference sequence). V dropped 0 bases and J dropped 2; count of bases not matched to a gene: 6. The CDR3 here is CASSLSAAGIQETQYF. Here the CDR3 DNA reads TGTGCCAGCAGTTTATCGGCAGCGGGGATACAAGAGACCCAGTACTTC.

A few counts support this clone. The rearrangement joins TRBV19 to TRBJ1-2; TRBD1 might be the D (5 bases). Trimming pared 5 bases from V and 7 bases from J, leaving 11 bases between. Per the germline V gene, CDR1 is LNHDA and CDR2 is SQIVND (reference sequence). This CDR3 has 12 amino acids. The CDR3 here is CASSPSGGGYTF. The CDR3 DNA reads as TGTGCCAGTAGTCCGTCTGGGGGTGGCTACACCTTC.

The V gene is TRBV7-9, the J gene TRBJ2-3, with D unresolved. CDR3 length equals 15 residues. The germline V gene encodes CDR1 SEHNR and CDR2 FQNEAQ (reference sequence). The ends were cut back, 5 bases at V and 0 bases at J, with 12 bases in the middle. DNA of the CDR3: TGTGCCAGCAGCCCCCCCAGTCGTAGCACAGATACGCAGTATTTT. Translating gives CASSPPSRSTDTQYF.

This clone was counted between two and nine times. This rearrangement joins TRBV5-1 to TRBJ2-3; D is undetermined. Germline CDR1 and CDR2: SGHRS and YFSETQ. The CDR3 runs to 13 residues. The V and J ends lost 4 bases and 4 bases respectively, with 10 bases between them. CDR3 in DNA: TGCGCCAGCAGCCAACTGGGATCAGATACGCAGTATTTT. It codes for CASSQLGSDTQYF.

The chain combines TRBV29-1 with TRBJ1-1; D may be TRBD1 (6 bases). CDR1 is SQVTM and CDR2 is ANQGSEA in the germline V gene. Trimming stripped 2 bases from V and 4 bases from J, with 14 bases between. The CDR3 has 14 residues. The CDR3: CSVESGRGSTEAFF. As DNA, the CDR3 is TGCAGCGTTGAATCCGGCAGGGGCTCCACTGAAGCTTTCTTT.

The rearrangement uses TRBV30 and TRBJ1-2, with D tentatively TRBD1 (6 bases). This CDR3 contains 13 residues. Germline CDR1 GTSNPN, CDR2 SVGIG (reference sequence). Trimming stripped 4 bases from V and 5 bases from J, with 14 bases between. The CDR3 region is CAWIPGELYGYTF. As DNA, the CDR3 is TGTGCCTGGATTCCAGGGGAACTTTATGGCTACACCTTC.

The chain employs TRBV5-1 and TRBJ2-1, with 7 bases aligning to TRBD1. V lost 3 bases and J lost 4; bases outside the gene matches: 7. Germline V lookup: CDR1 SGHRS, CDR2 YFSETQ. CDR3 length equals 15 residues. CDR3 sequence: CASSSGTDTYNEQFF. In DNA form, the CDR3 reads TGCGCCAGCAGCTCCGGGACAGACACTTACAATGAGCAGTTCTTC.

This clone appeared a few times. The chain joins TRBV6-5 to TRBJ2-1; 10 nucleotides line up with TRBD1. The V gene's germline CDR1 is MNHEY and CDR2 SVGAGI. Unmatched junction bases numbered 11, after V lost 6 bases and J lost 9 bases. This CDR3 is 15 amino acids long. The CDR3 coding sequence is TGTGCCAGCAGCAAGACAGGGGGCTCGGTCATTGAGCAGTTCTTC. This translates into CASSKTGGSVIEQFF.

This clone was detected only a few times. The gene calls are TRBV12-5 and TRBJ1-2, with 10 positions matching TRBD1. CDR1 is LGHNT, CDR2 FRNRAP, per germline. CDR3 length: 16 amino acids. J was trimmed by 7 bases and V by 2 bases; bases with no gene match: 10. The CDR3 nucleotides are TGTGCTAGTGGTTTGCACCCCAAAGGGGACAGGGGTGGCTACACCTTC. It is translated as CASGLHPKGDRGGYTF.

This clone was picked up many times. The genes are TRBV30 and TRBJ2-1; D may be TRBD2 (7 bases). The CDR3 totals 15 residues. With 5 bases removed from V and 7 bases from J, the gap between germline ends came to 21 bases. Germline lookup yields CDR1 GTSNPN and CDR2 SVGIG (reference sequence). In nucleotides, the CDR3 is TGTGCCTGGTGCCTCGGACTAGTAGGGGGTAATGAGCAGTTCTTC. This sequence encodes CAWCLGLVGGNEQFF. Variable domain in full (rest from reference TRBV30 and TRBJ2-1): SQTIHQWPATLVQPVGSPLSLECTVEGTSNPNLYWYRQAAGRGLQLLFYSVGIGQISSEVPQNLSASRPQDRQFILSSKKLLLSDSGFYLCAWCLGLVGGNEQFFGPGTRLTVL.

The genes are TRBV4-3 and TRBJ2-5; tentatively, D is TRBD1 (6 bases). From germline, CDR1 is LGHNA and CDR2 YSLEER. The CDR3 has 14 amino acids. V lost 4 bases and J 2 bases, leaving 11 bases between the germline ends. The CDR3 sequence: CASSRDIGQETQYF. Written as DNA, the CDR3 is TGCGCCAGCAGCCGGGACATAGGGCAAGAGACCCAGTACTTC.

The genes are TRBV7-6 and TRBJ2-3; 10 nucleotides match TRBD2. With V trimmed by 5 bases and J by 0 bases, 5 bases remained unmatched. This CDR3 spans 16 amino acids. CDR1 and CDR2 from the germline V gene are SGHVS and FNYEAQ. The CDR3 coding sequence is TGTGCCAGCAGCCCCTTAGCGGGAGGAAGCACAGATACGCAGTATTTT. It codes for CASSPLAGGSTDTQYF.

This chain links TRBV9 with TRBJ2-2; D is unclear. The germline V gene encodes CDR1 SGDLS and CDR2 YYNGEE. This CDR3 region has 14 residues. V lost 0 bases, J lost 6 bases, and 9 bases lay in between. CDR3 protein: CASSVGAISGELFF. The CDR3 DNA reads TGTGCCAGCAGCGTAGGGGCTATCTCCGGGGAGCTGTTTTTT.